Listed here is a single T cell receptor beta chain. The antigen is not known. The sample originates from a study of blood T cells in healthy people across ages. Whole-study results and caveats: Underestimates were what the diversity estimates from one million T cells were considered to be.

This CDR3 is built from 15 residues. With 3 bases removed from V and 8 bases from J, the gap between germline ends came to 20 bases. Germline CDR1 is DFQATT and CDR2 is SNEGSKA (reference sequence). Alongside a J-beta primer mix, a sample-barcoded 5' primer served in a second PCR lasting about 7 to 12 cycles. Using its own MiXCR run on the 5' RACE reads, TCRdb lists one record per CDR3 protein. The data contain about 600,000 distinct CDR3 sequences, 47% of them singletons. The specimen sequenced was blood. The sequence was collected from a man older than 75 in good health. This chain links TRBV20-1 with TRBJ1-5; a possible D gene is TRBD1 (5 bases). For the CDR3, the DNA is TGCAGTGCTAGCGAGGGGCCATTCCGGCGAGAGCCCCAGCATTTT. It yields the protein CSASEGPFRREPQHF.